This TCR beta chain came from a study of beta chain features in type 1 diabetes. Study conclusions and caveats: When Type 1 diabetes patients were examined, their TCRB CDR3s proved moderately but significantly shorter in all four CD4+ subsets. Across patients, naive, central memory and Treg TCRB repertoires exhibited apparently greater similarity than was observed across healthy donors. Fewer junction insertions and more nucleotide deletions appeared in type 1 diabetes patients.

cDNA synthesis used the whole RNA isolate, giving expressed TCRB sequences. The data were produced by immunoSEQ multiplex PCR, yet TCRdb's version contains in-frame clones alone and is incomplete. The table includes 600,000 to 750,000 clones, roughly 12% detected once. Regarding this clone: Its matching antigen is unknown.

Per the germline V gene, CDR1 is LNHDA and CDR2 is SQIVND (reference sequence). The V end was cut by 7 bases, the J end by 5 bases, with 8 bases between. This CDR3 region has 11 residues. This TCR was sampled from a young man with type 1 diabetes. Sequenced input: naive CD4+ T cells from blood. J is TRBJ1-2 and V is TRBV19, with D hard to call. The CDR3 coding sequence is TGTGCCAGTAAGTGGGAGTATGGCTACACCTTC. The encoded protein is CASKWEYGYTF.